This T cell receptor beta chain was identified during a study of blood T cell repertoires in COVID-19. Overall study context: The United States, Italy and Spain supplied acute and convalescent COVID-19 samples. Sources were T cells, B-cell-depleted T cells, or PBMCs; the material itself was cDNA or gDNA.

V lost 1 base and J lost 0; bases outside the gene matches: 10. The germline V gene encodes CDR1 MDHEN and CDR2 SYDVKM. The CDR3 is made up of 19 amino acids. Authors' methods: How many nucleated cells were present was estimated from reference gene primer amplification. The assay was immunoSEQ multiplex PCR, and TCRdb's table has in-frame clones only and misses some. The V and J calls and clone size come from that table; D and trimming were worked out from the DNA. The table lists about 100,000 clones, approximately 92% of them singletons. The sample comprised peripheral blood. This sequence originates from a man aged 45-65 years with active COVID-19. The chain carries TRBV28 and TRBJ1-5; TRBD1 matches at 9 bases. CDR3 nucleotides: TGTGCCAGCAGTTTATCTGGGACAGGGACAAGTTATAGCAATCAGCCCCAGCATTTT. Residues: CASSLSGTGTSYSNQPQHF.